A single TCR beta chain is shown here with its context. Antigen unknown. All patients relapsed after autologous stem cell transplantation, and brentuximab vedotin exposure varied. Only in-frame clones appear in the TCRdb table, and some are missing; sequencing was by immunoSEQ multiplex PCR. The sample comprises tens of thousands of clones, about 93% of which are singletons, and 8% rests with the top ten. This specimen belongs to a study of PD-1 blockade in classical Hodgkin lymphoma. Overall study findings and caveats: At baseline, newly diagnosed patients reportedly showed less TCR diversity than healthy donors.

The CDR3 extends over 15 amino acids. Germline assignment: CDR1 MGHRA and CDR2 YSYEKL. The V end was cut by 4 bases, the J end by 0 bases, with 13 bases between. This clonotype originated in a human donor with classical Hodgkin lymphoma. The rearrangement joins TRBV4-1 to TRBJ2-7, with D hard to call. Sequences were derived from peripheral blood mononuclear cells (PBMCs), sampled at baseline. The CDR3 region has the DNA TGCGCCAGCAGCCCGGATGGGGTAAGCTCCTACGAGCAGTACTTC. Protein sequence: CASSPDGVSSYEQYF.